Listed below are T cell receptor beta chains from one sample, sequenced in a study of T cells in Graves' hyperthyroidism and ophthalmopathy. TCRdb passed the multiplex PCR reads through MiXCR, listing each CDR3 protein once. This sample has about 96,000 distinct CDR3 sequences; about 51% occur once, and the top ten carry 25% to 30%. Sequencing was performed on blood. All receptors come from a woman aged 40 to 50 with Graves' hyperthyroidism. Each CDR3 is given with its conserved first and last residue. A D gene is named only where the DNA matches it firmly. Size tells how often a clone was seen (once, few, many) or the class of an expanded clone, and some rows leave it out.

few,TRBJ1-4,NA,TRBV2,CASSRSTTREEKLFF,TGTGCCAGCAGTCGCTCGACTACACGGGAGGAAAAACTGTTTTTT
NA,TRBJ1-1,TRBD1,TRBV7-9,CASSLTGQGAFF,TGTGCCAGCAGCCTGACCGGACAGGGGGCTTTCTTT
many,TRBJ2-7,NA,TRBV5-1,CASSLALNTEQYF,TGCGCCAGCAGCTTGGCCTTGAATACCGAGCAGTACTTC
many,TRBJ2-7,NA,TRBV6-2/TRBV6-3,CASRGSWSYEQYF,TGTGCCAGCAGAGGGAGTTGGTCCTACGAGCAGTACTTC
many,TRBJ2-7,NA,TRBV15,CATSRTQGTVSYEQYF,TGTGCCACCAGCAGGACACAGGGGACTGTTTCCTACGAGCAGTACTTC
NA,TRBJ2-5,TRBD1,TRBV2,CAISEAGGAEETQYF,TGTGCCATCAGTGAGGCAGGGGGCGCGGAAGAGACCCAGTACTTC
few,TRBJ2-7,NA,TRBV9,CASSPRRGGYEQYF,TGTGCCAGCAGCCCTAGGCGGGGAGGCTACGAGCAGTACTTC
NA,TRBJ1-5,NA,TRBV13,CASSPTGSYQPQHF,TGTGCCAGCTCACCTACCGGGTCTTATCAGCCCCAGCATTTT
many,TRBJ2-5,NA,TRBV29-1,CSVEILVQETQYF,TGCAGCGTTGAGATACTAGTCCAGGAGACCCAGTACTTC
many,TRBJ1-3,NA,TRBV5-1,CASSLVARSGGDTIYF,TGCGCCAGCAGCTTGGTGGCGAGATCAGGCGGTGACACCATATATTTT
few,TRBJ2-3,NA,TRBV5-1,CASSDGAGREDTQYF,TGCGCCAGCAGCGACGGGGCAGGACGGGAAGATACGCAGTATTTT
many,TRBJ1-3,NA,TRBV20-1,CSASDRLTGNTIYF,TGCAGTGCTTCGGACAGACTTACTGGAAACACCATATATTTT
few,TRBJ1-6,NA,TRBV2,CASIGQWNSPLHF,TGTGCCAGCATCGGTCAGTGGAATTCACCCCTCCACTTT
many,TRBJ2-7,TRBD1,TRBV19,CASSTGGYEQYF,TGTGCCAGTTCGACAGGGGGGTACGAGCAGTACTTC
few,TRBJ2-2,TRBD1,TRBV2,CASSLRDRGRGELFF,TGTGCCAGCAGTTTACGGGACAGGGGAAGAGGGGAGCTGTTTTTT
NA,TRBJ2-5,NA,TRBV10-3,CAISMRGTWLETQYF,TGTGCCATCAGTATGAGGGGGACGTGGTTAGAGACCCAGTACTTC
many,TRBJ1-1,NA,TRBV4-1,CASSQYAAMNTEAFF,TGCGCCAGCAGCCAATATGCAGCTATGAACACTGAAGCTTTCTTT
once,TRBJ1-1,TRBD1,TRBV29-1,CSVGVGQDTEAFF,TGCAGCGTGGGGGTGGGACAGGACACTGAAGCTTTCTTT
NA,TRBJ1-2,NA,TRBV7-2,CASSPSTGPTRYTF,TGTGCCAGCAGCCCATCGACAGGCCCGACGCGCTACACCTTC
many,TRBJ2-3,TRBD2,TRBV9,CASSPPGPEWSGADTQYF,TGTGCCAGCAGCCCACCAGGTCCCGAGTGGAGCGGGGCAGATACGCAGTATTTT
NA,TRBJ2-3,NA,TRBV7-9,CASSFPPLVGDTQYF,TGTGCCAGCAGCTTCCCCCCCCTTGTCGGGGATACGCAGTATTTT
NA,TRBJ2-7,TRBD2,TRBV20-1,CSAVLAGGGEQYF,TGCAGTGCCGTACTAGCGGGAGGGGGGGAGCAGTACTTC
NA,TRBJ2-6,NA,TRBV12-3/TRBV12-4,CASNLIGVNVLTF,TGTGCCAGCAATTTGATAGGGGTGAACGTCCTGACTTTC
NA,TRBJ2-3,TRBD1,TRBV7-8,CASSPGTGDTDTQYF,TGCGCCAGCAGCCCCGGGACAGGGGACACAGATACGCAGTATTTT
NA,TRBJ1-2,TRBD1,TRBV20-1,CSANRDRTNYGYTF,TGCAGTGCCAACCGGGACAGAACTAACTATGGCTACACCTTC
once,TRBJ2-5,TRBD1,TRBV20-1,CSARDLRTGMSQYF,TGCAGTGCTAGAGATCTTAGGACAGGGATGTCCCAGTACTTC
NA,TRBJ2-7,NA,TRBV6-5,CASSYFSGAYELYF,TGTGCCAGCAGTTACTTTTCCGGGGCTTACGAGCTGTACTTC
NA,TRBJ1-4,TRBD1,TRBV10-3,CATGTVATNEKLFF,TGTGCCACAGGGACAGTTGCAACTAATGAAAAACTGTTTTTT
NA,TRBJ1-6,TRBD1,TRBV2,CASIRGPGQPLHF,TGTGCCAGCATTAGGGGGCCAGGTCAGCCCCTCCACTTT
NA,TRBJ2-5,TRBD1,TRBV29-1,CSVVSWDRGRSETQYF,TGCAGCGTTGTGAGCTGGGACAGGGGGCGATCAGAGACCCAGTACTTC
many,TRBJ1-1,NA,TRBV19,CASQEDTEAFF,TGTGCCAGCCAGGAAGACACTGAAGCTTTCTTT
NA,TRBJ2-2,TRBD2,TRBV20-1,CSATGTRGAGELFF,TGCAGTGCCACCGGGACTAGGGGGGCCGGGGAGCTGTTTTTT
many,TRBJ1-1,NA,TRBV5-8,CASSSWGENTEAFF,TGTGCCAGCAGCTCTTGGGGGGAAAACACTGAAGCTTTCTTT
many,TRBJ1-5,NA,TRBV5-1,CASSPGTENQPQHF,TGCGCCAGCAGCCCCGGGACGGAAAATCAGCCCCAGCATTTT
NA,TRBJ2-5,TRBD1,TRBV7-2,CASSLVPAGGQYF,TGTGCCAGCAGCTTAGTCCCGGCAGGGGGCCAGTACTTC
NA,TRBJ2-5,NA,TRBV7-9,CASSLSGTEETQYF,TGTGCCAGCAGCCTGTCAGGGACGGAAGAGACCCAGTACTTC
once,TRBJ2-5,NA,TRBV29-1,CGVEDSEQETQYF,TGCGGCGTTGAAGACTCGGAGCAAGAGACCCAGTACTTC
many,TRBJ2-5,NA,TRBV6-1,CASSDGGAGRRKTQYF,TGTGCCAGCAGTGATGGAGGGGCTGGGCGGAGGAAGACCCAGTACTTC
few,TRBJ1-5,NA,TRBV9,CASSASPGQPQHF,TGTGCCAGCAGCGCATCACCGGGACAGCCCCAGCATTTT
NA,TRBJ1-5,NA,TRBV12-3/TRBV12-4,CASSSLPYMGHNPYQPQHF,TGTGCCAGCAGTTCCCTACCCTATATGGGGCACAACCCTTATCAGCCCCAGCATTTT
NA,TRBJ2-5,TRBD2,TRBV2,CASSGLALETQYF,TGTGCCAGCAGCGGACTAGCGCTAGAGACCCAGTACTTC
NA,TRBJ2-7,TRBD2,TRBV7-2,CASSLGGLASYEQYF,TGTGCCAGCAGTTTAGGGGGACTAGCGTCATACGAGCAGTACTTC
many,TRBJ1-2,TRBD1,TRBV20-1,CSASLQGYGCTF,TGCAGTGCTAGTCTACAGGGGTATGGCTGCACCTTC
many,TRBJ1-2,NA,TRBV14,CASSPPVRPDGYGYTF,TGTGCCAGCAGCCCGCCCGTCCGACCCGATGGGTATGGCTACACCTTC
NA,TRBJ1-2,NA,TRBV25-1,CASKDSGGDYGYTF,TGTGCCAGCAAAGACAGCGGTGGGGACTATGGCTACACCTTC
NA,TRBJ1-1,TRBD1,TRBV25-1,CASSATSGQGNTEAFF,TGTGCCAGCAGTGCCACCTCGGGACAGGGGAACACTGAAGCTTTCTTT
many,TRBJ2-7,TRBD1,TRBV15,CATSRQGTGSYEQYF,TGTGCCACCAGCAGACAGGGGACAGGGAGCTACGAGCAGTACTTC
NA,TRBJ1-5,TRBD1,TRBV7-9,CASSQPGGTGGNQPQHF,TGTGCCAGCAGCCAGCCCGGGGGGACAGGGGGCAATCAGCCCCAGCATTTT
few,TRBJ2-6,TRBD2,TRBV10-3,CAIGQAGGYVLTF,TGTGCCATCGGGCAAGCGGGAGGCTACGTCCTGACTTTC